The 20 T cell receptor beta chains presented below share a single source sample, sequenced in a study of breast tumors, draining lymph nodes, adjacent tissues. The lymph nodes were axillary draining lymph nodes from breast cancer patients. In TCRdb, the multiplex PCR reads were re-called with MiXCR into one record per CDR3 protein. The data hold 150,000 to 200,000 distinct CDR3 sequences, with roughly 29% observed a single time. Sequenced input: axillary lymph node tissue. Receptors were obtained from a female donor with breast cancer. Some clones in this sample may be carry-over from other donors' samples.

The CDR3 nucleotides read TGTGCCACCAAGGGGGTCACAGATACGCAGTATTTT. It codes for CATKGVTDTQYF. V and J are TRBV15 and TRBJ2-3, with D possibly TRBD1 on 6 matching bases. V was shortened by 7 bases and J by 2 bases, with 7 bases between the two germline ends. The germline V gene has CDR1 LNHNV and CDR2 YYDKDF (reference sequence). This CDR3 comprises 12 residues.

The chain links TRBV9 to TRBJ1-2, with D possibly being TRBD1 (5 bases). V was pared by 2 bases and J by 12 bases, with 20 bases between. CDR1 and CDR2 from the germline V gene are SGDLS and YYNGEE. The CDR3 is 14 amino acids. CDR3 coding DNA: TGTGCCAGCAGCGTTACAGGCTTAGACGCTGGAAACACCTTC. Its translation is CASSVTGLDAGNTF.

With regard to this clonotype: An end of the junction does not agree with germline; a read error may underlie this. V gene TRBV5-1 combines with J gene TRBJ2-5; tentative D call: TRBD2 (6 bases). Germline V gene sequence: CDR1 SGHRS, CDR2 YFSETQ. This CDR3 has 15 residues. CDR3 sequence (DNA): TGCGCCAGCAGCTCCGGGACTTCCAACCAAGATACCCAGTACTTC. As protein: CASSSGTSNQDTQYF.

V usage is TRBV10-3 and J usage is TRBJ2-5; a weak D match, TRBD2 (6 bases). Trimming took off 3 bases at V and 0 bases at J, with 17 bases between the two ends. CDR3 size: 17 residues. The V gene's germline CDR1 is ENHRY and CDR2 SYGVKD. CDR3 sequence (DNA): TGTGCCATCAGTGAAGGCCCCCAGAGCGGGTACCAAGAGACCCAGTACTTC. Its protein is CAISEGPQSGYQETQYF.

This clonotype was observed many times. The chain joins TRBV5-6 to TRBJ2-5; D is unclear. The CDR3 spans 15 residues. The germline gives CDR1 SGHDT, CDR2 YYEEEE. V was trimmed by 0 bases and J by 7 bases, leaving 16 bases between them. The DNA of the CDR3 is TGTGCCAGCAGCTTGGAGGCGCCCGGTGGCGGGACCCAGTACTTC. Its translation is CASSLEAPGGGTQYF.

This clonotype came up many times. The chain is built from TRBV4-2 and TRBJ2-7; 7 nucleotides agree with TRBD1. Trimming removed 4 bases from V and 0 bases from J; junction bases left unmatched: 9. The CDR3 contains 16 residues. The germline CDR1 and CDR2 sequences are LGHNA and YNFKEQ. CDR3 bases: TGTGCCAGCAGCCCACAGGCTGGGACAGCCTCCTACGAGCAGTACTTC. Its protein product is CASSPQAGTASYEQYF.

This clonotype was seen a handful of times. The chain links TRBV18 to TRBJ2-2, with D perhaps TRBD2 (6 bases). V was pared by 3 bases and J by 7 bases, with 9 bases between. The CDR3 consists of 13 residues. Germline CDR1 and CDR2: KGHSH and LQKENI. Here the CDR3 DNA reads TGTGCCAGCTCACCGGGGGGAAACGGGGAGCTGTTTTTT. Amino acids: CASSPGGNGELFF.

As regards this clonotype: Possible read error: a much larger clone is one base away. This chain uses TRBV11-2 with TRBJ2-1; TRBD2 is a possible D gene (6 bases). Germline CDR1 reads SGHAT; CDR2 reads FQNNGV. The CDR3 has 14 amino acids. CDR3 sequence: CAGSPDYSYNEQFF. CDR3 in DNA: TGTGCCGGCAGCCCGGACTATTCCTACAATGAGCAGTTCTTC.

This clonotype was observed at least ten times. The chain joins TRBV3-1 to TRBJ2-7; D possibly uses TRBD1 or TRBD2 (5 bases each). V lost 5 bases to trimming and J lost 5 bases, with 16 bases between them. CDR3 size: 14 residues. Germline V gene lookup returns CDR1 LGHDT and CDR2 YNNKEL (reference sequence). In DNA, the CDR3 is TGTGCCAGCAGCTCCCGGGCCGGGACCAACGAGCAGTACTTC. It specifies CASSSRAGTNEQYF.

J is TRBJ1-4 and V is TRBV2; TRBD1 might be the D (6 bases). V was cut by 10 bases and J by 0 bases, with 30 bases left in between. Germline loops: CDR1 SNHLY, CDR2 FYNNEI. The CDR3 extends over 20 amino acids. The CDR3 spells CATALGGADTGGATNEKLFF. DNA of the CDR3: TGTGCCACCGCCTTAGGGGGGGCGGACACCGGGGGAGCAACTAATGAAAAACTGTTTTTT.

This clonotype appeared many times. The chain recombines TRBV28 with TRBJ2-7; 7 bases align to TRBD1. The CDR3 is made up of 15 amino acids. The germline CDR1 and CDR2 sequences are MDHEN and SYDVKM. Unmatched junction bases numbered 7, after V lost 5 bases and J lost 0 bases. The CDR3 DNA sequence: TGTGCCAGCAGTGCTGGACAGGTAGGCTCCTACGAGCAGTACTTC. Translating it yields CASSAGQVGSYEQYF.

In its sample, this clonotype was seen once. The conserved closing phenylalanine or tryptophan is absent in this CDR3, likely reflecting a read error. This chain connects TRBV3-1 to TRBJ2-7; D might be TRBD1 (6 bases). Trimming left V 3 bases short and J 7 bases short, with 16 bases between. From germline, CDR1 is LGHDT and CDR2 YNNKEL (reference sequence). The CDR3 is 14 residues long. CDR3 protein: CASSHQQGRWEQYS. The CDR3 DNA reads TGTGCCAGCAGCCATCAACAGGGTAGGTGGGAGCAGTACTCC.

This clonotype showed up many times. V is TRBV6-5 and J is TRBJ1-6, with D possibly matching TRBD1 (5 bases). Per germline, CDR1 MNHEY and CDR2 SVGAGI. The CDR3 length is 17 residues. Trimming shortened V by 5 bases and J by 10 bases, and 24 bases separated the two germline ends. The CDR3 loop is CASSHGAGDPSGSPLHF. CDR3 nucleotide sequence: TGTGCCAGCAGTCACGGGGCTGGGGACCCTTCTGGCTCACCCCTCCACTTT.

Comment on this clonotype: Given a much more abundant clone one base away, this may be a read error. The chain carries TRBV9 and TRBJ2-5; 9 positions match TRBD1. CDR3 length: 15 residues. CDR1 is SGDLS and CDR2 is YYNGEE in the germline V gene. The DNA of the CDR3 is TGTGCCAGCAGCCCCGGACAGGGGATGGGAGAGACCCCGTACTTC. Residues: CASSPGQGMGETPYF.

This chain joins TRBV29-1 and TRBJ2-1, with D perhaps TRBD1 (6 bases). V lost 8 bases, J lost 5 bases, and 10 bases lay in between. Germline-derived CDR1 and CDR2 are SQVTM and ANQGSEA. This CDR3 is built from 11 residues. As DNA, the CDR3 is TGCAGCATAGGGGACAACAATGAGCAGTTCTTC. It yields the protein CSIGDNNEQFF.

Concerning this clonotype itself: A much larger clone differs by one base, so this may be a read error. This chain uses TRBV18 with TRBJ1-2, with 9 bases lining up with TRBD1. This CDR3 spans 12 amino acids. Looked up from germline, CDR1 is KGHSH and CDR2 is LQKENI. The CDR3, as DNA: TGTGCCACCGGGACAGGGAACTATGGCCACACCTTC. Translating gives CATGTGNYGHTF.

This clonotype was recorded many times. The gene calls are TRBV11-2 and TRBJ1-3; the D gene is possibly TRBD1 (6 bases). Looked up from germline, CDR1 is SGHAT and CDR2 is FQNNGV. The ends were cut back, 5 bases at V and 2 bases at J, with 13 bases in the middle. This CDR3 is 15 amino acids long. In nucleotides, the CDR3 is TGTGCCAGCAGCGCCCTACAGGGTCCTGGAAACACCATATATTTT. Protein sequence: CASSALQGPGNTIYF.

Many counts were recorded for this clonotype. The chain combines TRBV18 with TRBJ2-7, with 8 bases identical to TRBD1. Trimming at V came to 5 bases and at J to 6 bases, leaving 9 bases not matched to a gene. Germline values: CDR1 KGHSH, CDR2 LQKENI. The CDR3 length is 14 residues. The CDR3 is CASSSSGQVSEQYF. CDR3 bases: TGTGCCAGCTCATCATCGGGACAGGTATCCGAGCAGTACTTC.

A few counts support this clonotype. The chain employs TRBV18 and TRBJ2-1, with D perhaps TRBD1 or TRBD2 (6 bases each). CDR3 length equals 13 residues. CDR1 KGHSH and CDR2 LQKENI come from the germline V gene. Between the trimmed V and J ends, which lost 3 bases and 9 bases, there was a span of 12 bases. The DNA for the CDR3 is TGTGCCAGCTCACCTGCAAAGGGGGGTGAGCAGTTCTTC. The encoded protein is CASSPAKGGEQFF.

Ten or more counts support this clonotype. The chain has TRBV20-1 and TRBJ1-4; possible D gene TRBD1, 6 bases. The ends were cut back, 2 bases at V and 8 bases at J, with 12 bases in the middle. Germline CDR1 and CDR2: DFQATT and SNEGSKA (reference sequence). The CDR3 consists of 13 residues. The CDR3 protein is CSARRGGREKLFF. DNA of the CDR3: TGCAGTGCTAGAAGGGGGGGTCGGGAAAAACTGTTTTTT.